This T cell receptor (beta chain) was documented in a study of cytotoxic CD8 clonotypes in ibrutinib-treated CLL. Study information: Response specimens were obtained following a median treatment duration of roughly 11 months, with a range of 6 to 36.

On this clone: What it recognizes is unknown.

Study-wide points: Baseline clonality exceeded age-matched healthy donors and tracked circulating CD8+ T-cell counts.

The table came from immunoSEQ multiplex PCR; TCRdb's copy has only in-frame clones and leaves some out. The sample holds 15,000 to 20,000 clones, approximately 61% seen once. This CDR3 is built from 14 residues. Trimming stripped 5 bases from V and 3 bases from J, with 12 bases between. Germline V gene sequence: CDR1 SEHNR, CDR2 FQNEAQ (reference sequence). This TCR was sampled from a human donor with chronic lymphocytic leukemia. Here the sequenced sample was PBMCs, taken after 12 months of ibrutinib treatment. V gene TRBV7-9 combines with J gene TRBJ2-3, with no clear D. The CDR3 DNA sequence: TGTGCCAGCAGCCCGAGCCTTAGTACAGATACGCAGTATTTT. It specifies CASSPSLSTDTQYF.